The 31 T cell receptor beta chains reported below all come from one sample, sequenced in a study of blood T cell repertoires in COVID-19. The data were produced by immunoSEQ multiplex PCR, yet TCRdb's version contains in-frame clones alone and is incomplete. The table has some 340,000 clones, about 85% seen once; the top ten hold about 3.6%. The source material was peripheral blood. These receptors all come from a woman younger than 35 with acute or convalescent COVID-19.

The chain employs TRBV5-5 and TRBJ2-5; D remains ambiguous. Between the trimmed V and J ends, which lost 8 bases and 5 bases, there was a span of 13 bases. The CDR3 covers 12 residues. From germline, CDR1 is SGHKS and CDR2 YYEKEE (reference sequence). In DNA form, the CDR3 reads TGTGCCAGTTATACTTCCGGGGAGACCCAGTACTTC. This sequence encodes CASYTSGETQYF.

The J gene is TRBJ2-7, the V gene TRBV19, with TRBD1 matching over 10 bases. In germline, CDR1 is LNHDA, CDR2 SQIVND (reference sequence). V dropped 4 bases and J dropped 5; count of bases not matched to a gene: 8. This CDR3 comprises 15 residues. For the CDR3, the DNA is TGTGCCAGTAGTACCCAGACAGGGGGCGAGAACGAGCAGTACTTC. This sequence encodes CASSTQTGGENEQYF. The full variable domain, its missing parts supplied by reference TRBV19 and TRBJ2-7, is DGGITQSPKYLFRKEGQNVTLSCEQNLNHDAMYWYRQDPGQGLRLIYYSQIVNDFQKGDIAEGYSVSREKKESFPLTVTSAQKNPTAFYLCASSTQTGGENEQYFGPGTRLTVT.

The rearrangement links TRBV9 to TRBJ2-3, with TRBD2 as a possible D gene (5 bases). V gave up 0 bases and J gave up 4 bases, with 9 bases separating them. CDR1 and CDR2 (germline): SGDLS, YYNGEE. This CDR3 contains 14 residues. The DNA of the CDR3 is TGTGCCAGCAGCGTAGCTACTAGTTCAGATACGCAGTATTTT. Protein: CASSVATSSDTQYF.

In nucleotides, the CDR3 is TGTGCCAGCAGTCCCTGGACTAGCGGGGGTTACAATGAGCAGTTCTTC. It codes for CASSPWTSGGYNEQFF. The rearrangement links TRBV6-2 or TRBV6-3 to TRBJ2-1, with 13 bases fitting TRBD2. The CDR3 consists of 16 residues. The V gene end was trimmed by 5 bases and the J gene end by 4 bases; junction bases not matched to a gene: 5. Germline CDR1 reads MNHEY; CDR2 reads SVGEGT.

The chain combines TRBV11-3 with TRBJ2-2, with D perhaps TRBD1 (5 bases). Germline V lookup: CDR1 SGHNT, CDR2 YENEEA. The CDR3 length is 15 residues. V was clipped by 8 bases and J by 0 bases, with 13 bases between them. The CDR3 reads CASQRTFPNTGELFF. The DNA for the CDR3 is TGTGCCAGCCAACGGACATTCCCGAACACCGGGGAGCTGTTTTTT.

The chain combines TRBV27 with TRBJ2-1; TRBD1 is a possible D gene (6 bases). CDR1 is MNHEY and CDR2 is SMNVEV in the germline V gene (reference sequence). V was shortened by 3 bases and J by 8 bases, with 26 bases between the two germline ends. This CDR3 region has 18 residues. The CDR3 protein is CASSFPTGTGKAFDEQFF. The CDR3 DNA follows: TGTGCCAGCAGTTTTCCCACCGGTACAGGGAAAGCATTCGATGAGCAGTTCTTC.

CDR3 in amino acids: CASSLEGQFGLYQPQHF. The CDR3 DNA follows: TGTGCCAGTAGTCTTGAAGGGCAATTCGGACTCTATCAGCCCCAGCATTTT. The chain employs TRBV19 and TRBJ1-5; no clear D gene. The CDR3 has 17 amino acids. V lost 5 bases to trimming and J lost 5 bases, with 22 bases between them. Germline CDR1 LNHDA, CDR2 SQIVND (reference sequence).

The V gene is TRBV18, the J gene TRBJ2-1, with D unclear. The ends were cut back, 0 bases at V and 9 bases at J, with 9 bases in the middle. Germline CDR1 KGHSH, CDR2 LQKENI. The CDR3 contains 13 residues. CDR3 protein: CASSPPSRLEQFF. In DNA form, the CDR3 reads TGTGCCAGCTCACCACCCAGCCGACTTGAGCAGTTCTTC.

Here the CDR3 reads CASSPTSDYGYTF. In nucleotides, the CDR3 is TGTGCCAGCAGCCCTACGTCGGACTATGGCTACACCTTC. The chain links TRBV28 to TRBJ1-2; the D is unclear. Germline-derived CDR1 and CDR2 are MDHEN and SYDVKM. With 6 bases removed from V and 3 bases from J, the gap between germline ends came to 11 bases. The CDR3 is made up of 13 amino acids.

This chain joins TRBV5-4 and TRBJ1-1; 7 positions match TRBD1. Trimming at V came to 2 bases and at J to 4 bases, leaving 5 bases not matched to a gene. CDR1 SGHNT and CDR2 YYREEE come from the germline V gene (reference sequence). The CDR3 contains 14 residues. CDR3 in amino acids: CASSFRGGGTEAFF. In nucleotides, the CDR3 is TGTGCCAGCAGCTTTAGAGGGGGCGGCACTGAAGCTTTCTTT.

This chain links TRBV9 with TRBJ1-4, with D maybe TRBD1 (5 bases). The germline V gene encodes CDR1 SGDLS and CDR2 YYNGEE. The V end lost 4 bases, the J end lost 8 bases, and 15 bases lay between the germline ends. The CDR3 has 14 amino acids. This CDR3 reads CASSPGGGGEKLFF. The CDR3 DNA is TGTGCCAGCAGCCCCGGCGGGGGAGGGGAAAAACTGTTTTTT.

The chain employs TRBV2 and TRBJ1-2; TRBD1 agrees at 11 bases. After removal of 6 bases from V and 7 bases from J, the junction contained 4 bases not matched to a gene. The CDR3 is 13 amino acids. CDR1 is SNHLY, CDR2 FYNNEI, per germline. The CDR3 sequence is CASRGTGGIGYTF. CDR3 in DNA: TGTGCCAGCAGGGGGACAGGGGGTATTGGCTACACCTTC.

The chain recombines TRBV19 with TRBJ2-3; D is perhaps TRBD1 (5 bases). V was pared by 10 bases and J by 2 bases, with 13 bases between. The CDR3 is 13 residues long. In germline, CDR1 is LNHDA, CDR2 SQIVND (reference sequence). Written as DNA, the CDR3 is TGTGCCACAGGGCAGGCTTACACAGATACGCAGTATTTT. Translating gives CATGQAYTDTQYF.

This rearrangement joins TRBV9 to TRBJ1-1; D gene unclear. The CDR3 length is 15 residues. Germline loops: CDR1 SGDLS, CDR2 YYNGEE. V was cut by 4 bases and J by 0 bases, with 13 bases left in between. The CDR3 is CASSPIGGVNTEAFF. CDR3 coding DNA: TGTGCCAGCAGCCCCATTGGTGGAGTGAACACTGAAGCTTTCTTT.

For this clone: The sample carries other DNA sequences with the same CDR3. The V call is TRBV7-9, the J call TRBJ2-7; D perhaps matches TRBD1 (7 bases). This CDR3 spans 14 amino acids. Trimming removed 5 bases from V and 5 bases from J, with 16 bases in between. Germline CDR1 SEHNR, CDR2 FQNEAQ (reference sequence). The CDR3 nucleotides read TGTGCCAGCAGCCCCCGGACAGGAGGGAACGAGCAGTACTTC. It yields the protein CASSPRTGGNEQYF.

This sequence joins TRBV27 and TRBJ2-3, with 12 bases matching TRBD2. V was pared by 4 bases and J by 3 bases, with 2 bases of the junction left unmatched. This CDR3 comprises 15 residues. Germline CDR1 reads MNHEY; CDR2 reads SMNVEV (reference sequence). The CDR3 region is CASSSGLAGTDTQYF. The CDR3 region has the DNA TGTGCCAGCAGTTCCGGACTAGCGGGGACAGATACGCAGTATTTT.

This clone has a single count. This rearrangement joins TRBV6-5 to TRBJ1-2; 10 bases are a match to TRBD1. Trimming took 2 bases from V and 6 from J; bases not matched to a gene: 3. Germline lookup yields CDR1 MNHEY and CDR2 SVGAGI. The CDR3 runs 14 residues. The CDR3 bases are TGTGCCAGCAGTTACCTGGACAGGGGGGATGGCTACACCTTC. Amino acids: CASSYLDRGDGYTF.

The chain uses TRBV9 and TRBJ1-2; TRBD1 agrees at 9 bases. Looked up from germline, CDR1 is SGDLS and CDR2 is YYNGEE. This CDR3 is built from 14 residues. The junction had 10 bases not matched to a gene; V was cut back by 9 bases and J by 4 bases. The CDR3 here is CANAPGTGLYGYTF. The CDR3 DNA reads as TGTGCCAACGCCCCCGGGACAGGGCTCTATGGCTACACCTTC.

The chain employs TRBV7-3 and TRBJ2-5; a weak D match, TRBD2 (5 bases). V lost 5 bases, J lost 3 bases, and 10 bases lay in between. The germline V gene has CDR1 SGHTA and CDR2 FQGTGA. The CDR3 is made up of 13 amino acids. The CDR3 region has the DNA TGTGCCAGCAGCCTCCTGAGGGAAGAGACCCAGTACTTC. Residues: CASSLLREETQYF.

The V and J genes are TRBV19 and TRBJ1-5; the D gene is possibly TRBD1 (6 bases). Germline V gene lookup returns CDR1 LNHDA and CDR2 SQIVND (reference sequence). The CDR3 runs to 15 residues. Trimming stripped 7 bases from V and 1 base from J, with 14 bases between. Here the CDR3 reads CASTYYGQSNQPQHF. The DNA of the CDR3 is TGTGCCAGTACCTATTACGGACAGAGCAATCAGCCCCAGCATTTT.

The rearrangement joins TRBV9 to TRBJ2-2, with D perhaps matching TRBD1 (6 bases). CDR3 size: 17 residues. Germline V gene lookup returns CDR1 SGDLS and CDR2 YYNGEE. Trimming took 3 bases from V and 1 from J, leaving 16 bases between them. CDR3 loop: CASSGTAGTRNTGELFF. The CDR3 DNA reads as TGTGCCAGCAGCGGGACCGCCGGGACAAGGAACACCGGGGAGCTGTTTTTT.

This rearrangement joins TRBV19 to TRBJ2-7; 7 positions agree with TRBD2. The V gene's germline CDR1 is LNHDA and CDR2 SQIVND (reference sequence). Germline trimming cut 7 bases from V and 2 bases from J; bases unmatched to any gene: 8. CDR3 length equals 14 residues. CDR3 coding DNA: TGTGCCAGTAAGGCCCAGCGGGGAACCTACGAGCAGTACTTC. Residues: CASKAQRGTYEQYF.

Here the CDR3 DNA reads TGTGCCAGCAGCTTGGTTGCCGGTGTTATAGAGCAGTACTTC. It encodes CASSLVAGVIEQYF. The V call is TRBV5-8, the J call TRBJ2-7; D uncertain. Germline V gives CDR1 SGHTS, CDR2 YDEGEE. This CDR3 has 14 residues. Trimming removed 0 bases from V and 7 bases from J, with 14 bases in between.

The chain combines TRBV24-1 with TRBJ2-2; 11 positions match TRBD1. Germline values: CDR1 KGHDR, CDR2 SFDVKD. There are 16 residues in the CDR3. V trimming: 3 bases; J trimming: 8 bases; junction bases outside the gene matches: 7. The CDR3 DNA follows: TGTGCCACCAGTGATCCGGGACAGGGGGACTCTGGGGAGCTGTTTTTT. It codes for CATSDPGQGDSGELFF.

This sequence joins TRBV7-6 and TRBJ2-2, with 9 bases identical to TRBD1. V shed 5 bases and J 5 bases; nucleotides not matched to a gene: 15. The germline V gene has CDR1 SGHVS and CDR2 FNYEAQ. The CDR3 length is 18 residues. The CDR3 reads CASSLIEPGQGWTGELFF. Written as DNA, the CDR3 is TGTGCCAGCAGCCTCATAGAACCTGGACAGGGGTGGACCGGGGAGCTGTTTTTT.

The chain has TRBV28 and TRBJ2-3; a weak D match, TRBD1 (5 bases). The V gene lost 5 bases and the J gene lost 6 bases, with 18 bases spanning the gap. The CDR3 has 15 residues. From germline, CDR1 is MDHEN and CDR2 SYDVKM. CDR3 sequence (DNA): TGTGCCAGCAGTGGTCGGAATAGGGGATGGGATACGCAGTATTTT. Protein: CASSGRNRGWDTQYF.

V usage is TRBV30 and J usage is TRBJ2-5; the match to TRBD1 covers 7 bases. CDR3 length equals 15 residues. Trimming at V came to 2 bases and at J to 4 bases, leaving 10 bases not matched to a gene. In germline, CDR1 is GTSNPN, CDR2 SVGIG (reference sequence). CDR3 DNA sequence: TGTGCCTGGAGTTTCCCGGGACAGTTTGGAGAGACCCAGTACTTC. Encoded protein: CAWSFPGQFGETQYF.

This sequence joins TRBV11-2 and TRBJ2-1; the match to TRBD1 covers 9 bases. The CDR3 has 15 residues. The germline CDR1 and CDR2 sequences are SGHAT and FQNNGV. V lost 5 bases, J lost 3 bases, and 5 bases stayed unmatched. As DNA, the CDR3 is TGTGCCAGCAGCGCCTGGACAGGGGTCTACAATGAGCAGTTCTTC. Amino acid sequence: CASSAWTGVYNEQFF.

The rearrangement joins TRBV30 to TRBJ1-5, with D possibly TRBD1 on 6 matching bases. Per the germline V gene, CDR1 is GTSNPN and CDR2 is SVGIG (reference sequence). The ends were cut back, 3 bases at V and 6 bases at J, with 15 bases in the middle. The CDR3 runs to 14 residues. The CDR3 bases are TGTGCCTGGAGGAAACAGGGAGCGCGTCAGCCCCAGCATTTT. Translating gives CAWRKQGARQPQHF.

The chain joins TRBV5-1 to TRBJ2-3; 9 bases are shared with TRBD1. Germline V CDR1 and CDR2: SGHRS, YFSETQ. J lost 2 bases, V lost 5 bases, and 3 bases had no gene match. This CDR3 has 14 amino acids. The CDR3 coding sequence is TGCGCCAGCAGAGGGGACAGGGTCACAGATACGCAGTATTTT. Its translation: CASRGDRVTDTQYF. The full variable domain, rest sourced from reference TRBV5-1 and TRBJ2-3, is KAGVTQTPRYLIKTRGQQVTLSCSPISGHRSVSWYQQTPGQGLQFLFEYFSETQRNKGNFPGRFSGRQFSNSRSEMNVSTLELGDSALYLCASRGDRVTDTQYFGPGTRLTVL.

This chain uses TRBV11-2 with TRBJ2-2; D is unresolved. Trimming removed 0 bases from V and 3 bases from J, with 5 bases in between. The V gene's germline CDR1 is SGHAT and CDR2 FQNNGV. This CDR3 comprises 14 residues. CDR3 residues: CASSLEAYTGELFF. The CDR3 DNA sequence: TGTGCCAGCAGCTTAGAGGCTTACACCGGGGAGCTGTTTTTT.